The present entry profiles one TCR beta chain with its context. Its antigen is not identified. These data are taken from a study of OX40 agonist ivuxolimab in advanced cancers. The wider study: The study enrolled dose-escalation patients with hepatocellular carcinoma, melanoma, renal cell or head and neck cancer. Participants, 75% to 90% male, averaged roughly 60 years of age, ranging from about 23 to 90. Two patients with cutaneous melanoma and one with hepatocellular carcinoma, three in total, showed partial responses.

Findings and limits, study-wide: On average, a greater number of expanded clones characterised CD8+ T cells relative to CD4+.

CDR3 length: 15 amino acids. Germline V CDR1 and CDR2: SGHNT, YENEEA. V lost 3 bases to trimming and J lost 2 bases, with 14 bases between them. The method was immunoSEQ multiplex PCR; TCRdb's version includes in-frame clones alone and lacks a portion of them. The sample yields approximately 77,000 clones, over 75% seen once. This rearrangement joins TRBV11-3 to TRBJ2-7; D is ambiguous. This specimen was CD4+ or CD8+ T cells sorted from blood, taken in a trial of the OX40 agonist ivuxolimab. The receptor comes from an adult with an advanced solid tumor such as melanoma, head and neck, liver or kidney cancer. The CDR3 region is CASSFKLSNTYEQYF. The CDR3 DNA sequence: TGTGCCAGCAGCTTTAAACTTTCTAATACCTACGAGCAGTACTTC. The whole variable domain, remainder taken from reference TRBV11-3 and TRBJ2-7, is EAGVVQSPRYKIIEKKQPVAFWCNPISGHNTLYWYLQNLGQGPELLIRYENEEAVDDSQLPKDRFSAERLKGVDSTLKIQPAELGDSAVYLCASSFKLSNTYEQYFGPGTRLTVT.